The present T cell receptor (beta chain) was sequenced within a study of response to subunit inactivated influenza vaccine. General study findings and limits: Authors proposed each seasonal influenza vaccination draws in few new T cells.

TCRdb fed the RT-PCR reads into MiXCR, producing one record per CDR3 protein. The sample yields some 300,000 distinct CDR3 sequences, about 20% seen once. V gave up 5 bases and J gave up 2 bases; unmatched junction bases: 7. CDR1 and CDR2 from the germline V gene are DFQATT and SNEGSKA (reference sequence). The CDR3 has 15 amino acids. In this sample, this clonotype turned up a few times. Its target is unknown. The material sequenced was PBMCs from blood, taken approximately 20 months after vaccination. This chain links TRBV20-1 with TRBJ2-1; 9 bases fit TRBD2. This receptor was identified in a man aged 45-69 years who received an inactivated influenza vaccine. CDR3 nucleotide sequence: TGCAGTGCTGGCGGGGGGGCCCGGACCTACAATGAGCAGTTCTTC. This gives the protein CSAGGGARTYNEQFF.